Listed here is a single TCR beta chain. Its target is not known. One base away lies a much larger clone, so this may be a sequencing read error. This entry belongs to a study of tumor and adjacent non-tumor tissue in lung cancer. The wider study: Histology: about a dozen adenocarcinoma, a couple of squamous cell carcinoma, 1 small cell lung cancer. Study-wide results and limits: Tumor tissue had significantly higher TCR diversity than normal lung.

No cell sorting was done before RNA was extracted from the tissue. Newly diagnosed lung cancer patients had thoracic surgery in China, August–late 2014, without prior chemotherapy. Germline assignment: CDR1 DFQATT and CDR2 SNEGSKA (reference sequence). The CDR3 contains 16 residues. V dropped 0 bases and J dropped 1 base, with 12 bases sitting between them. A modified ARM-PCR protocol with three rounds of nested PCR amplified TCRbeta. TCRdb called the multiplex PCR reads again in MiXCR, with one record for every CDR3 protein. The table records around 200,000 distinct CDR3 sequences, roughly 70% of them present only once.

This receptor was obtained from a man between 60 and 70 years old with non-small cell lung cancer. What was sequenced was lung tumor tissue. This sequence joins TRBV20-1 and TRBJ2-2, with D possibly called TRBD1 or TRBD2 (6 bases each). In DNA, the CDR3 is TGCAGTGCTAGAGATCGGGGGCGGAAGAACACCGGGGAGCTGTTTTTT. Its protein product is CSARDRGRKNTGELFF.